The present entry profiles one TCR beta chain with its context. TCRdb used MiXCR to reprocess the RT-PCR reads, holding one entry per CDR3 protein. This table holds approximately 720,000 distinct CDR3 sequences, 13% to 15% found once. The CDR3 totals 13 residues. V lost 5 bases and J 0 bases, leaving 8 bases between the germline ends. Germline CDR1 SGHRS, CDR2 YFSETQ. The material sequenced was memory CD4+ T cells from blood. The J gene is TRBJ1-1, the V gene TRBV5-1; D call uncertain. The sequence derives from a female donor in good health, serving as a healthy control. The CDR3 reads CASRVFMNTEAFF. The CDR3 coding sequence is TGCGCCAGCAGAGTGTTCATGAACACTGAAGCTTTCTTT.